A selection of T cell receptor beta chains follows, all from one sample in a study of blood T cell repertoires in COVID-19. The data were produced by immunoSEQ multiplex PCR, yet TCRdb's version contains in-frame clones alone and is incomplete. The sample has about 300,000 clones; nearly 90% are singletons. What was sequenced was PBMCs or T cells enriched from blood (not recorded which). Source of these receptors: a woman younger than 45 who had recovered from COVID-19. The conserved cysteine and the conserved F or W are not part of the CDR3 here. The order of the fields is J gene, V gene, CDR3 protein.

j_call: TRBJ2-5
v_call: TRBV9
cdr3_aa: ASSTSLGLGYQETQY

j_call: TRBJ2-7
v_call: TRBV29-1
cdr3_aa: SVEGSRGRSYEQY

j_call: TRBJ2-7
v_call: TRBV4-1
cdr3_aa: ASSPIPGTGRDEQY

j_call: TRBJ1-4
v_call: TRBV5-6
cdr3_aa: ASSLGQRANEKLF

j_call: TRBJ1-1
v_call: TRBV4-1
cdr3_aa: ASSQERGRLTEAF

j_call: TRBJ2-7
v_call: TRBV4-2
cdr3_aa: ASSHSTRGRYEQY

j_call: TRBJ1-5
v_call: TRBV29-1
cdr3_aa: SVGQSSNQPQH

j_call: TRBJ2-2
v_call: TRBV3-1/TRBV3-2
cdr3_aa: ASSQGLAVNTGELF

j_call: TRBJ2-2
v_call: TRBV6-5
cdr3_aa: ASSFSTGGHGELF

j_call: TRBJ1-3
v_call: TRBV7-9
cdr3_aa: ASSLSGGDQSSGNTIY

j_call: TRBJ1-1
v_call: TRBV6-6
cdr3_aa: ASSYRTVNTEAF

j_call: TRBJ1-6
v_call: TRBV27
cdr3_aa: ASTFRGWGFGYNSPLH

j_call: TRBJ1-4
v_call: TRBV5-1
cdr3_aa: ASSLSGTTNEKLF

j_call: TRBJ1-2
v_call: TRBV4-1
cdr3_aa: ASSARDRGPGGYT

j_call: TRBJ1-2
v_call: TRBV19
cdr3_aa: ASRPSGTGVYGYT

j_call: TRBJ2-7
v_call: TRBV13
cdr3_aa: ASSSRDRISYEQY

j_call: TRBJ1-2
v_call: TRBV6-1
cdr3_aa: ASSESQGVGGYT

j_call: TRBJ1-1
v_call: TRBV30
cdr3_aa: AWSVGWQGARDTEAF

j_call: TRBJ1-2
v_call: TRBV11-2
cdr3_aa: ASSLDPQGAGGYT

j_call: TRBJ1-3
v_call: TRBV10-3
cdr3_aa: AISEGAYGNTIY

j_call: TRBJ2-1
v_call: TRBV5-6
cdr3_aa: ASSGAGPRDEQF

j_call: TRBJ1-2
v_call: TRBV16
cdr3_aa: ASSHDSSVGYT